This T cell receptor beta chain comes out of a study of T cell responses to AZD1222 COVID-19 vaccine. Generated by immunoSEQ multiplex PCR, the TCRdb table keeps only in-frame clones and is missing some. In the table there are tens of thousands of clones, about 91% of which are singletons. Trimming stripped 2 bases from V and 2 bases from J, with 16 bases between. Per the germline V gene, CDR1 is MGHDK and CDR2 is SYGVNS. CDR3 size: 16 residues. The receptor was isolated from an adult who received the MenACWY meningococcal vaccine as a control. This rearrangement joins TRBV25-1 to TRBJ2-7; D is unclear. Source: peripheral blood, taken 28 days after the second dose of the MenACWY control vaccine. For the CDR3, the DNA is TGTGCCAGCAGTGAACGAGACACTTCCATGACCTACGAGCAGTACTTC. It translates to CASSERDTSMTYEQYF.